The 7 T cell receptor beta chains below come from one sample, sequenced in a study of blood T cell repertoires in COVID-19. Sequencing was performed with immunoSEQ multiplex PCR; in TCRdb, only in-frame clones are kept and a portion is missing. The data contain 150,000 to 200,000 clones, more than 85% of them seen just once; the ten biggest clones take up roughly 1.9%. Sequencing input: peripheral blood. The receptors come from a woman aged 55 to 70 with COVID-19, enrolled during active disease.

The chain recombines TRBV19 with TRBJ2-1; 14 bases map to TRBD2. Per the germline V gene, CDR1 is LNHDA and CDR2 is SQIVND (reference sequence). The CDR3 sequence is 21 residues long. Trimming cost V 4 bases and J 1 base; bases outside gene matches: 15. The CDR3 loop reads CASSSPPGTSGGLPSYNEQFF. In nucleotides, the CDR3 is TGTGCCAGTAGTAGCCCACCCGGGACTAGCGGGGGATTGCCGTCCTACAATGAGCAGTTCTTC.

The CDR3 here is CASSRGGTRISYEQYF. The CDR3 nucleotides read TGTGCCAGCAGCCGGGGTGGCACACGGATCTCCTACGAGCAGTACTTC. The chain carries TRBV5-4 and TRBJ2-7; D is perhaps TRBD2 (5 bases). CDR1 and CDR2 from the germline V gene are SGHNT and YYREEE (reference sequence). The CDR3 is made up of 16 amino acids. The germline V and J ends were trimmed by 4 bases and 0 bases, with 17 bases remaining between them.

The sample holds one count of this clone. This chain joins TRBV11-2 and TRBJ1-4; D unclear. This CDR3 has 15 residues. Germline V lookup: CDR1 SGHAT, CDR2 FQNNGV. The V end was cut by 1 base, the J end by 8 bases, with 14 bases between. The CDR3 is CASSLGSGSGEKLFF. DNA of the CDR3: TGTGCCAGCAGCTTAGGTTCGGGGTCGGGGGAAAAACTGTTTTTT.

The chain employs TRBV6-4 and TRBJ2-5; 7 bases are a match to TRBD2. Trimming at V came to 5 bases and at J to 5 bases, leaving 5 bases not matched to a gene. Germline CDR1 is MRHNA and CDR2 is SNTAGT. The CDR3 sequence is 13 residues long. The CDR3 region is CASSPVGGETQYF. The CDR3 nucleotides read TGTGCCAGCAGTCCTGTGGGGGGGGAGACCCAGTACTTC.

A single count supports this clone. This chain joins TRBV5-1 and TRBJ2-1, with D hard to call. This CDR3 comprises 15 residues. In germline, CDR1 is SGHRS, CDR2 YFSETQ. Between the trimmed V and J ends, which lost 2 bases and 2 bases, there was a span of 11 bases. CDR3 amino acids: CASSLASTPYNEQFF. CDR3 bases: TGCGCCAGCAGCTTAGCATCGACACCCTACAATGAGCAGTTCTTC.

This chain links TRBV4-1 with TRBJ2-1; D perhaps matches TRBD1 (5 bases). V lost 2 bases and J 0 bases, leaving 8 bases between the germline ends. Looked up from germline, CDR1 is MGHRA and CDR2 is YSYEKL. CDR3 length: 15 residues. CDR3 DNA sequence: TGCGCCAGCAGCCAAACACAGGACTCCTACAATGAGCAGTTCTTC. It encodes CASSQTQDSYNEQFF.

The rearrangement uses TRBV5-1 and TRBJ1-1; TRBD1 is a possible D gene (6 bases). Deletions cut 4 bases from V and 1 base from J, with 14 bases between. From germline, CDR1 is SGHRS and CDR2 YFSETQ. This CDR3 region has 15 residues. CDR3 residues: CASSRTQTGNTEAFF. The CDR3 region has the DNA TGCGCCAGCAGCCGCACTCAGACAGGGAACACTGAAGCTTTCTTT.